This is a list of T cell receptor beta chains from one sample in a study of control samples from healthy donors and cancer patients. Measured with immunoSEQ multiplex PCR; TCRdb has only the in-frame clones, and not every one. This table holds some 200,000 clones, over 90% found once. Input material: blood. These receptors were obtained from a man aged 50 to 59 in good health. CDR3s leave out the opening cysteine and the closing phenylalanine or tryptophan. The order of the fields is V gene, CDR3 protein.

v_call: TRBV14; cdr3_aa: ASSQDLTYEQY
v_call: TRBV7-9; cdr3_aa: ASSSVTDVQQY
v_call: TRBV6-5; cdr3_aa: ASSLWQGDAGELF
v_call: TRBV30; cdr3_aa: AWSVTRVNSGANVLT
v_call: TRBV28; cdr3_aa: ASSVRSGQGGQPQH
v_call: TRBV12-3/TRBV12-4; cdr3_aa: ASSFIVNTEAF
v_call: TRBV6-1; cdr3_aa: ASSVMSGTDNEKLF
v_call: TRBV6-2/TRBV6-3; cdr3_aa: ASSYAVVAGGNSDTQY
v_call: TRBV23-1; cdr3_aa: ASKGGHWNTEAF
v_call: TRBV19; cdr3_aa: ASSMLQGANYGYT
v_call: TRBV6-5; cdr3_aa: ASSWLAGTYEQY
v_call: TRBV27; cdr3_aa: ASSLIGLTNTGELF
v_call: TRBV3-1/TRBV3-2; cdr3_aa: ASSQGPWGRVASTGELF
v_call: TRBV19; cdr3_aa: ASSISRGTTDTQY
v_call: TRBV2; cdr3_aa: ASSVAGGKETQY
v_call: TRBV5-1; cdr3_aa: ASSSPGGDGYT
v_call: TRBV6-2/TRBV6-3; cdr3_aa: ASSFRDISYEQY
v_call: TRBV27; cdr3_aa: ASNRGLGETQY
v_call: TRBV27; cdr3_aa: ASSFGQGEGYT
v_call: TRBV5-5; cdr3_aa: ASSFGQGVPQH
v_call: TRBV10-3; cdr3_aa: AISEVAMTGAGYEKLF
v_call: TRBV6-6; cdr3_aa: ASSSARLMKNTEAF
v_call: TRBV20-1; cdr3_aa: RTQGYGYT
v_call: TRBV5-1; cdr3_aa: ASSQGPSNTEAF
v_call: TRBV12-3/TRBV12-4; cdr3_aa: ASSSLGGAAF
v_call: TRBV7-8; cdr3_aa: ASSRDGWGRNSPLH
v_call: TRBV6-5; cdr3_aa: ASSLYEQY
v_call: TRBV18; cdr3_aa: ASSHGQAGGYQPQH
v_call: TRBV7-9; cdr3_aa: ASSFLYSGTGFDEQY
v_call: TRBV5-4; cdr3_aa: ASSLGQGREQY
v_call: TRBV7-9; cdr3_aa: AHDGGLAPNTTQY
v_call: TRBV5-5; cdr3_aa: ASSPPMREDTQY
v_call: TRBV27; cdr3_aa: ASSSDGYNSNQPQH
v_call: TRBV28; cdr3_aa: ASSNTGTQGHIQY
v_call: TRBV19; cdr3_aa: ASTLTGAARSGANVLT
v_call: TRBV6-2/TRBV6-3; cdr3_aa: ASSYAHYGYT
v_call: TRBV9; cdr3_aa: ASSPSGSYNEQF
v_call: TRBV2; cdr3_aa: ASRLAGTGDSPLH
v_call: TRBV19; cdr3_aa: ASSIGTGRQETQY
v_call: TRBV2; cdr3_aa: ASTEDEKLF
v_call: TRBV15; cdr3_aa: ATSREVGEQF
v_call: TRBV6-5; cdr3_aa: ANNPPGRMGNIQY
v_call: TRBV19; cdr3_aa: ATRGTGENEQF
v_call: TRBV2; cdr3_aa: ASSGATSTDTQY
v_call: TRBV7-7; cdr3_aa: ASSPGLAGEDPF
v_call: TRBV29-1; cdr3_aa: SVMTGNSHQPQH
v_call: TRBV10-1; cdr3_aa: ASSRETGTSTDTQY
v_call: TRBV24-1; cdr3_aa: ATSDFKRGKAQGTQY
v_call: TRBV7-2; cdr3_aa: ASSLSGQGYEKLF